One sample yielded the 2 T cell receptor beta chains listed below, sequenced in a study of T cell changes during pregnancy in multiple sclerosis. Generated by immunoSEQ multiplex PCR, the TCRdb table keeps only in-frame clones and is missing some. The profile shows around 33,000 clones, around 90% of them singletons. The source was peripheral blood, collected in the third trimester of pregnancy. Receptor source: a female donor in good health, enrolled as a control in a pregnancy study.

The J gene is TRBJ2-1, the V gene TRBV6-4, with 11 bases fitting TRBD2. The CDR3 has 14 amino acids. In germline, CDR1 is MRHNA, CDR2 SNTAGT. V was clipped by 2 bases and J by 6 bases; unmatched bases: 0. The CDR3 reads CASSDLAGGNEQFF. The CDR3 nucleotides are TGTGCCAGCAGTGACCTAGCGGGAGGCAATGAGCAGTTCTTC.

V usage is TRBV4-1 and J usage is TRBJ2-7; D might be TRBD2 (6 bases). This CDR3 has 14 amino acids. The V and J ends lost 4 bases and 0 bases respectively, with 10 bases between them. Germline CDR1 reads MGHRA; CDR2 reads YSYEKL. CDR3 nucleotide sequence: TGCGCCAGCAGCCCGGGACTCTACTCCTACGAGCAGTACTTC. It encodes CASSPGLYSYEQYF.